These 17 T cell receptor beta chains were all obtained from the same sample, sequenced in a study of blood T cell repertoires in COVID-19 (dated by TCRdb to 2018 to 2020). The method was the immunoSEQ multiplex PCR assay. TCRdb re-hosts the immuneACCESS table, in-frame sequences only. Its copies lack some clones; in the studies checked, an unresolved V gene accounts for under half of them, and the cause for the rest is not known. Recorded for this sample are about 70,000 clones; over 75% of them occurred a single time. Of the sample, around 9.5% is held by the ten largest clones. Specimen: peripheral blood. The source of these receptors is a human donor in a cohort sampled during active COVID-19.

This chain connects TRBV5-4 to TRBJ1-1; D possibly corresponds to TRBD1 (6 bases). There are 16 residues in the CDR3. V lost 4 bases and J 0 bases, leaving 16 bases between the germline ends. Germline CDR1 and CDR2: SGHNT and YYREEE (reference sequence). The CDR3 loop is CASSPPGTLMNTEAFF. As DNA, the CDR3 is TGTGCCAGCAGCCCACCCGGGACATTAATGAACACTGAAGCTTTCTTT.

The chain employs TRBV5-1 and TRBJ1-5; a possible D gene is TRBD1 (5 bases). Germline V gene sequence: CDR1 SGHRS, CDR2 YFSETQ. CDR3 length equals 16 residues. V was shortened by 4 bases and J by 6 bases, with 20 bases between the two germline ends. The CDR3 region has the DNA TGCGCCAGCAGCCCGACCGGGACTCCCTTCGCTCAGCCCCAGCATTTT. Protein: CASSPTGTPFAQPQHF.

The genes are TRBV2 and TRBJ2-3; 11 bases match TRBD2. The CDR3 extends over 12 amino acids. Germline loops: CDR1 SNHLY, CDR2 FYNNEI. The trim removed 8 bases at V and 7 bases at J, leaving 2 bases unmatched. The CDR3 DNA follows: TGTGCCAGCTCTAGCGGGGGGAATACGCAGTATTTT. Its protein product is CASSSGGNTQYF.

This chain uses TRBV2 with TRBJ1-2, with 10 bases matching TRBD1. J lost 11 bases, V lost 4 bases, and 10 bases had no gene match. Germline assignment: CDR1 SNHLY and CDR2 FYNNEI. The CDR3 consists of 14 residues. Here the CDR3 reads CASSVGQGSAKYTF. Here the CDR3 DNA reads TGTGCCAGCAGTGTGGGACAGGGGTCCGCTAAGTACACCTTC.

CDR3 in amino acids: CASSLEGQAHSEQYF. For the CDR3, the DNA is TGCGCCAGCAGCTTGGAGGGACAGGCCCATTCCGAGCAGTACTTC. The chain carries TRBV5-1 and TRBJ2-7; 8 bases line up with TRBD1. The CDR3 has 15 amino acids. J was trimmed by 6 bases and V by 0 bases; bases with no gene match: 8. The V gene's germline CDR1 is SGHRS and CDR2 YFSETQ.

The CDR3 sequence: CASSPRNFPHNEQFF. CDR3 DNA: TGTGCCAGCAGCCCGCGGAATTTCCCCCACAATGAGCAGTTCTTC. V is TRBV7-6 and J is TRBJ2-1; no definite D call. V lost 5 bases to trimming and J lost 5 bases, with 16 bases between them. Germline-derived CDR1 and CDR2 are SGHVS and FNYEAQ. The CDR3 sequence is 15 residues long.

The chain uses TRBV6-5 and TRBJ2-7, with a possible D match to TRBD1 (7 bases). The length of the CDR3 is 14 residues. V was clipped by 6 bases and J by 6 bases, with 18 bases between them. Germline-derived CDR1 and CDR2 are MNHEY and SVGAGI. For the CDR3, the DNA is TGTGCCAGCAGACGGGACAGCGGGCCAGGCGAGCAGTACTTC. It codes for CASRRDSGPGEQYF.

The chain is built from TRBV28 and TRBJ1-1; D gene uncertain. The CDR3 extends over 14 amino acids. Deletions cut 3 bases from V and 3 bases from J, with 11 bases between. In germline, CDR1 is MDHEN, CDR2 SYDVKM. CDR3 nucleotide sequence: TGTGCCAGCAGTTTGGTAGGAGGGTACACTGAAGCTTTCTTT. Protein sequence: CASSLVGGYTEAFF.

The chain carries TRBV7-8 and TRBJ1-4; tentative D call: TRBD1 (5 bases). Germline CDR1 SGHVS, CDR2 FQNEAQ. The CDR3 is 15 amino acids. Trimming removed 3 bases at V and 2 bases at J, with 10 bases between. The CDR3 sequence: CASSLRTRTNEKLFF. CDR3 DNA sequence: TGTGCCAGCAGCTTGAGGACAAGGACTAATGAAAAACTGTTTTTT.

V usage is TRBV2 and J usage is TRBJ2-5; D possibly corresponds to TRBD2 (6 bases). V shed 7 bases and J shed 5 bases, with 11 bases lying between them. The CDR3 has 12 residues. Germline assignment: CDR1 SNHLY and CDR2 FYNNEI. CDR3 sequence (DNA): TGTGCCAGCAACACGGGGGTGGAGACCCAGTACTTC. This gives the protein CASNTGVETQYF. The full variable domain, in which reference TRBV2 and TRBJ2-5 provide the parts outside the CDR3, is EPEVTQTPSHQVTQMGQEVILRCVPISNHLYFYWYRQILGQKVEFLVSFYNNEISEKSEIFDDQFSVERPDGSNFTLKIRSTKLEDSAMYFCASNTGVETQYFGPGTRLLVL.

V gene TRBV18 combines with J gene TRBJ1-2; D is unresolved. The CDR3 runs 12 residues. Trimming removed 2 bases from V and 5 bases from J, with 6 bases in between. Germline CDR1 is KGHSH and CDR2 is LQKENI. CDR3 protein: CASSPEEYGYTF. CDR3 coding DNA: TGTGCCAGCTCACCAGAGGAATATGGCTACACCTTC. Variable domain in full (rest from reference TRBV18 and TRBJ1-2): NAGVMQNPRHLVRRRGQEARLRCSPMKGHSHVYWYRQLPEEGLKFMVYLQKENIIDESGMPKERFSAEFPKEGPSILRIQQVVRGDSAAYFCASSPEEYGYTFGSGTRLTVV.

This chain links TRBV7-9 with TRBJ1-1; D ambiguous. Germline CDR1 and CDR2: SEHNR and FQNEAQ (reference sequence). The V end was cut by 4 bases, the J end by 4 bases, with 7 bases between. The CDR3 extends over 12 amino acids. CDR3 bases: TGTGCCAGCAGCTCGGGGTTCACTGAAGCTTTCTTT. Translating it yields CASSSGFTEAFF. The complete variable domain, with remaining parts taken from reference TRBV7-9 and TRBJ1-1, reads DTGVSQNPRHKITKRGQNVTFRCDPISEHNRLYWYRQTLGQGPEFLTYFQNEAQLEKSRLLSDRFSAERPKGSFSTLEIQRTEQGDSAMYLCASSSGFTEAFFGQGTRLTVV.

This rearrangement joins TRBV29-1 to TRBJ1-2, with D unresolved. V dropped 0 bases and J dropped 6 bases, with 17 bases sitting between them. Germline-derived CDR1 and CDR2 are SQVTM and ANQGSEA. This CDR3 has 15 residues. CDR3 coding DNA: TGCAGCGTTGAAGAACCCCATCGGCGCGGCAATGGCTACACCTTC. This sequence encodes CSVEEPHRRGNGYTF. Combining the CDR3 with reference TRBV29-1 and TRBJ1-2 gives the whole variable domain SAVISQKPSRDICQRGTSLTIQCQVDSQVTMMFWYRQQPGQSLTLIATANQGSEATYESGFVIDKFPISRPNLTFSTLTVSNMSPEDSSIYLCSVEEPHRRGNGYTFGSGTRLTVV.

The genes are TRBV3-1 (or the pseudogene TRBV3-2) and TRBJ2-5; D possibly corresponds to TRBD2 (5 bases). The germline gives CDR1 LGHDT, CDR2 YNNKEL (reference sequence). The CDR3 is 15 residues long. V lost 0 bases, J lost 4 bases, and 12 bases lay in between. The CDR3 here is CASSQDFGSAETQYF. CDR3 nucleotide sequence: TGTGCCAGCAGCCAAGATTTCGGTAGCGCAGAGACCCAGTACTTC.

V usage is TRBV14 and J usage is TRBJ2-3; D not resolved. V lost 2 bases to trimming and J lost 10 bases, with 10 bases between them. CDR1 and CDR2 from the germline V gene are SGHDN and FVKESK. The CDR3 runs to 12 residues. CDR3 amino acids: CASSQSPVAQYF. CDR3 nucleotide sequence: TGTGCCAGCAGCCAATCCCCAGTTGCGCAGTATTTT.

The count of this clone is one. The J gene is TRBJ2-1, the V gene TRBV30; 8 bases are a match to TRBD2. This CDR3 contains 12 residues. Per the germline V gene, CDR1 is GTSNPN and CDR2 is SVGIG (reference sequence). The V and J ends lost 1 base and 10 bases, in that order; junction bases with no gene match: 3. This CDR3 reads CAWSGQRGEQFF. In DNA, the CDR3 is TGTGCCTGGAGTGGGCAGCGGGGGGAGCAGTTCTTC.

The gene calls are TRBV5-1 and TRBJ2-7; 11 bases line up with TRBD1. Per the germline V gene, CDR1 is SGHRS and CDR2 is YFSETQ. Trimming cost V 5 bases and J 0 bases; bases outside gene matches: 10. This CDR3 spans 17 amino acids. The chain's CDR3 is CASSLGQGATTSYEQYF. In DNA, the CDR3 is TGCGCCAGCAGTCTCGGACAGGGGGCTACAACCTCCTACGAGCAGTACTTC. Full variable domain (missing parts from reference TRBV5-1 and TRBJ2-7): KAGVTQTPRYLIKTRGQQVTLSCSPISGHRSVSWYQQTPGQGLQFLFEYFSETQRNKGNFPGRFSGRQFSNSRSEMNVSTLELGDSALYLCASSLGQGATTSYEQYFGPGTRLTVT.